This TCR beta chain stems from a study of blood T cell repertoires in COVID-19. Study in general: Samples of COVID-19 (acute and convalescent) were obtained from the United States, Italy and Spain. Sources were T cells, B-cell-depleted T cells, or PBMCs; the material itself was cDNA or gDNA.

CDR3 size: 15 residues. V gave up 5 bases and J gave up 3 bases; unmatched junction bases: 7. Germline loops: CDR1 MRHNA, CDR2 SNTAGT. Original handling: Amplified reference gene primers provided the basis for estimating nucleated cell counts. The protocol was immunoSEQ multiplex PCR, while the TCRdb copy is restricted to in-frame clones and leaves out a portion. That table gives V, J and clone size, and the DNA gave D and trimming. The sample contains roughly 71,000 clones, approximately 82% of which appear only once. The clonotype originates from a woman aged 80 or over with acute or convalescent COVID-19. The chain links TRBV6-4 to TRBJ2-3, with TRBD1 matching 8 bases. Sequencing used peripheral blood. CDR3 DNA sequence: TGTGCCAGCAGTTTCGCAGGGGGCAGGACAGATACGCAGTATTTT. Residues: CASSFAGGRTDTQYF.